This T cell receptor beta chain was recorded in a study of CD8+CD57+ T cells in acquired aplastic anemia. Study in general: An average of roughly 2.9 ug of DNA was obtained from sorted CD4+ and CD8+ cells.

Genomic DNA, serving as template, underwent TCR beta VDJ and CDR3 profiling. TCRdb re-called the reads through MiXCR, storing one row per CDR3 protein. The repertoire holds 180,000 or so distinct CDR3 sequences, with roughly 50% as singletons. Findings of the study overall: There were over 25 CD8+ CDR3 sequences that occurred in both patients and controls.

Patients chosen for sequencing had shown CD8+CD57+ cell expansion by flow cytometry. Patients were untreated when blood was sampled. The germline CDR1 and CDR2 sequences are MNHNS and SASEGT. V gave up 2 bases and J gave up 0 bases, with 9 bases separating them. The CDR3 has 15 amino acids. This clonotype was seen ten or more times. What it binds is not known. J is TRBJ2-3 and V is TRBV6-1; the D is unclear. This sequence originates from a human donor with aplastic anemia. Specimen: sorted CD4+, CD8+, or CD8+CD57+ T cells (not recorded which) from PBMCs. The CDR3 protein is CASSEWSKSTDTQYF. In DNA, the CDR3 is TGTGCCAGCAGTGAATGGTCAAAAAGCACAGATACGCAGTATTTT.